A single sample gave rise to the 27 T cell receptor beta chains below, sequenced in a study of blood T cell repertoires in COVID-19. The table came from immunoSEQ multiplex PCR; TCRdb's copy has only in-frame clones and leaves some out. The repertoire includes 150,000 to 200,000 clones, around 67% of them detected once, and around 2.9% sits in the top ten. The sequenced sample consisted of peripheral blood. The receptor source for this set is a woman of 80 years or more with acute or convalescent COVID-19.

V usage is TRBV2 and J usage is TRBJ1-1, with D unresolved. The length of the CDR3 is 13 residues. CDR1 and CDR2 from the germline V gene are SNHLY and FYNNEI. Trimming took 6 bases from V and 1 from J, leaving 9 bases between them. This chain's CDR3 is CASRRSENTEAFF. The CDR3 bases are TGTGCCAGCAGGAGGTCAGAGAACACTGAAGCTTTCTTT.

This chain joins TRBV9 and TRBJ2-7, with D possibly being TRBD1 (6 bases). Trimming removed 0 bases at V and 2 bases at J, with 9 bases between. This CDR3 spans 14 amino acids. In germline, CDR1 is SGDLS, CDR2 YYNGEE. The DNA of the CDR3 is TGTGCCAGCAGCGTAGCGGCAGGGGCCTACGAGCAGTACTTC. It specifies CASSVAAGAYEQYF.

V gene TRBV18 combines with J gene TRBJ2-3; the match to TRBD2 covers 7 bases. CDR1 and CDR2 from the germline V gene are KGHSH and LQKENI. The J segment lost 2 bases and the V segment lost 4 bases, leaving 3 bases of the junction unmatched. The CDR3 extends over 14 amino acids. CDR3 sequence: CASSLGLSTDTQYF. The CDR3 nucleotides read TGTGCCAGCTCACTGGGACTATCCACAGATACGCAGTATTTT.

This chain joins TRBV7-8 and TRBJ2-7, with TRBD2 matching 9 bases. V shed 6 bases and J 2 bases; nucleotides not matched to a gene: 14. This CDR3 contains 17 residues. Germline V gene sequence: CDR1 SGHVS, CDR2 FQNEAQ. The CDR3 coding sequence is TGTGCCAGCAGTTCAGGGGCTAGCGGGATTGGAACCTACGAGCAGTACTTC. Its protein product is CASSSGASGIGTYEQYF.

The chain couples TRBV19 to TRBJ1-6; weak D call: TRBD1 (5 bases). The CDR3 extends over 15 amino acids. CDR1 LNHDA and CDR2 SQIVND come from the germline V gene (reference sequence). V gave up 7 bases and J gave up 7 bases, with 17 bases separating them. This chain's CDR3 is CASTRGKRQNSPLHF. CDR3 DNA sequence: TGTGCCAGTACTCGGGGGAAACGCCAAAATTCACCCCTCCACTTT.

This clone appeared many times. The chain couples TRBV29-1 to TRBJ2-1; 11 bases line up with TRBD2. V was clipped by 1 base and J by 4 bases; unmatched bases: 6. CDR3 size: 16 residues. Germline V gene lookup returns CDR1 SQVTM and CDR2 ANQGSEA. In DNA, the CDR3 is TGCAGCGTTGAAGTTACTAGCGGGAGTGCGTACAATGAGCAGTTCTTC. As protein: CSVEVTSGSAYNEQFF.

This clone was found a few times. The chain is built from TRBV28 and TRBJ1-5; no definite D call. The CDR3 extends over 11 amino acids. V was pared by 6 bases and J by 7 bases, with 7 bases between. CDR1 MDHEN and CDR2 SYDVKM come from the germline V gene. CDR3 bases: TGTGCCAGCAGCCAGGAACAGCCCCAGCATTTT. The encoded protein is CASSQEQPQHF.

This chain links TRBV7-9 with TRBJ2-1; D not certain. V shed 0 bases and J shed 6 bases, with 6 bases lying between them. This CDR3 has 13 residues. The germline CDR1 and CDR2 sequences are SEHNR and FQNEAQ (reference sequence). CDR3 protein: CASSLAAVNEQFF. As DNA, the CDR3 is TGTGCCAGCAGCTTAGCCGCGGTCAATGAGCAGTTCTTC. Variable domain in full (rest from reference TRBV7-9 and TRBJ2-1): DTGVSQNPRHKITKRGQNVTFRCDPISEHNRLYWYRQTLGQGPEFLTYFQNEAQLEKSRLLSDRFSAERPKGSFSTLEIQRTEQGDSAMYLCASSLAAVNEQFFGPGTRLTVL.

The chain joins TRBV5-1 to TRBJ2-7, with D tentatively TRBD2 (6 bases). CDR1 is SGHRS, CDR2 YFSETQ, per germline. V lost 4 bases, J lost 5 bases, and 19 bases lay in between. The CDR3 is made up of 15 amino acids. CDR3 in DNA: TGCGCCAGCAGCCGCCCCGGGACTGGTCGGGACGAGCAGTACTTC. Its translation is CASSRPGTGRDEQYF.

The rearrangement links TRBV30 to TRBJ1-5; a possible D gene is TRBD1 (6 bases). V was cut by 5 bases and J by 0 bases, with 11 bases left in between. Germline V lookup: CDR1 GTSNPN, CDR2 SVGIG (reference sequence). The CDR3 loop spans 14 amino acids. CDR3 in amino acids: CAWQRTDSNQPQHF. The CDR3, as DNA: TGTGCCTGGCAACGGACAGATAGCAATCAGCCCCAGCATTTT.

The V call is TRBV27, the J call TRBJ2-1; weak D call: TRBD1 (6 bases). The CDR3 covers 13 residues. The germline V gene has CDR1 MNHEY and CDR2 SMNVEV (reference sequence). V was clipped by 4 bases and J by 10 bases, with 14 bases between them. This CDR3 reads CASSSLGGEEQFF. Here the CDR3 DNA reads TGTGCCAGCAGTTCCCTTGGGGGCGAGGAGCAGTTCTTC.

This clone was seen at least ten times. V is TRBV6-5 and J is TRBJ2-7; 8 nucleotides align to TRBD1. The germline gives CDR1 MNHEY, CDR2 SVGAGI. Trimming removed 6 bases from V and 4 bases from J; junction bases left unmatched: 11. The CDR3 spans 15 residues. The CDR3 is CASSQNPGQAYEQYF. The CDR3 nucleotides are TGTGCCAGCAGCCAGAACCCGGGACAGGCTTACGAGCAGTACTTC.

The rearrangement joins TRBV27 to TRBJ1-6; D unclear. CDR1 is MNHEY, CDR2 SMNVEV, per germline (reference sequence). V was shortened by 1 base and J by 7 bases, with 17 bases between the two germline ends. The CDR3 is made up of 17 amino acids. The CDR3 reads CASSLWSGYTRNSPLHF. The CDR3 DNA reads as TGTGCCAGCAGTTTATGGAGCGGTTACACCCGAAATTCACCCCTCCACTTT.

The chain combines TRBV9 with TRBJ1-1, with 7 nucleotides matching TRBD1. The CDR3 totals 15 residues. Germline loops: CDR1 SGDLS, CDR2 YYNGEE. Trimming at V came to 4 bases and at J to 2 bases, leaving 8 bases not matched to a gene. The CDR3 DNA is TGTGCCAGCAGCACTACGACAGGGTTTAACACTGAAGCTTTCTTT. Protein: CASSTTTGFNTEAFF.

V is TRBV30 and J is TRBJ1-2; D gene uncertain. CDR1 and CDR2 (germline): GTSNPN, SVGIG (reference sequence). CDR3 size: 13 residues. Trimming removed 4 bases at V and 2 bases at J, with 11 bases between. The CDR3 spells CAWITDYNYGYTF. The CDR3 DNA follows: TGTGCCTGGATTACGGACTACAACTATGGCTACACCTTC.

The chain combines TRBV28 with TRBJ2-1, with D possibly TRBD2 on 6 matching bases. The CDR3 has 13 amino acids. Germline CDR1 reads MDHEN; CDR2 reads SYDVKM. V lost 7 bases and J lost 7, with 14 bases in between. CDR3 sequence (DNA): TGTGCCAGCACGACGGGAGTCCAGAATGAGCAGTTCTTC. Amino acid sequence: CASTTGVQNEQFF.

The chain has TRBV5-8 and TRBJ2-4; TRBD2 matches 9 bases. In germline, CDR1 is SGHTS, CDR2 YDEGEE. The V and J ends lost 4 bases and 10 bases, in that order; junction bases with no gene match: 3. This CDR3 region has 12 residues. The CDR3 DNA follows: TGTGCCAGCAGCCTTAGCGGGGGAATTCAGTACTTC. Translated, it gives CASSLSGGIQYF.

This clone was counted between two and nine times. The chain recombines TRBV14 with TRBJ2-3; 8 bases agree with TRBD1. Germline assignment: CDR1 SGHDN and CDR2 FVKESK. The CDR3 contains 15 residues. J gave up 3 bases and V 4 bases, and 6 bases lay outside the gene matches. Here the CDR3 reads CASSRGQAGTDTQYF. The CDR3 nucleotides are TGTGCCAGCAGCCGGGGACAGGCAGGGACAGATACGCAGTATTTT.

The chain combines TRBV6-2 or TRBV6-3 with TRBJ2-1; D unclear. Germline loops: CDR1 MNHEY, CDR2 SVGEGT. This CDR3 is 12 amino acids long. V lost 2 bases to trimming and J lost 9 bases, with 8 bases between them. Here the CDR3 reads CASSYPWSEQFF. In nucleotides, the CDR3 is TGTGCCAGCAGTTACCCGTGGAGTGAGCAGTTCTTC.

This clone was seen only once. Here the CDR3 reads CASSQGLAGETQYF. For the CDR3, the DNA is TGCGCCAGCAGCCAAGGACTAGCGGGGGAGACCCAGTACTTC. The chain employs TRBV5-1 and TRBJ2-5, with 12 bases aligning to TRBD2. CDR3 size: 14 residues. Trimming cost V 4 bases and J 5 bases; bases outside gene matches: 3. Germline values: CDR1 SGHRS, CDR2 YFSETQ.

The CDR3 sequence is CASSYGLAGSGEQFF. As DNA, the CDR3 is TGTGCCAGCAGCTATGGTTTAGCGGGGAGCGGTGAGCAGTTCTTC. The chain is built from TRBV5-4 and TRBJ2-1; the match to TRBD2 covers 8 bases. Per germline, CDR1 SGHNT and CDR2 YYREEE (reference sequence). The J segment lost 9 bases and the V segment lost 3 bases, leaving 11 bases of the junction unmatched. The length of the CDR3 is 15 residues.

The chain recombines TRBV5-1 with TRBJ2-2, with TRBD1 as a possible D gene (6 bases). V lost 4 bases and J 6 bases, leaving 19 bases between the germline ends. The CDR3 is 16 amino acids. The germline CDR1 and CDR2 sequences are SGHRS and YFSETQ. The CDR3 sequence: CASSPVRDSGAGELFF. The CDR3 DNA sequence: TGCGCCAGCAGCCCCGTGAGGGATTCAGGGGCCGGGGAGCTGTTTTTT. Combining the CDR3 with reference TRBV5-1 and TRBJ2-2 gives the whole variable domain KAGVTQTPRYLIKTRGQQVTLSCSPISGHRSVSWYQQTPGQGLQFLFEYFSETQRNKGNFPGRFSGRQFSNSRSEMNVSTLELGDSALYLCASSPVRDSGAGELFFGEGSRLTVL.

For the CDR3, the DNA is TGTGCCAGCAGCTTTGAGCACAGGGCTGGCTACACCTTC. It translates to CASSFEHRAGYTF. V gene TRBV5-4 combines with J gene TRBJ1-2; D possibly corresponds to TRBD1 (6 bases). The CDR3 consists of 13 residues. Germline V lookup: CDR1 SGHNT, CDR2 YYREEE (reference sequence). Trimming stripped 2 bases from V and 7 bases from J, with 12 bases between.

J is TRBJ1-6 and V is TRBV10-2; D perhaps matches TRBD1 (5 bases). Trimming took off 7 bases at V and 10 bases at J, with 11 bases between the two ends. Germline V CDR1 and CDR2: WSHSY, SAAADI. The CDR3 length is 12 residues. The CDR3 DNA sequence: TGCGCCAGCACGGCGGGGCAATCACCCCTCCACTTT. Its translation: CASTAGQSPLHF.

The J gene is TRBJ2-7, the V gene TRBV10-3; 9 positions match TRBD1. J lost 3 bases, V lost 1 base, and 1 base had no gene match. This CDR3 has 14 residues. Germline CDR1 is ENHRY and CDR2 is SYGVKD. The CDR3 sequence: CAISELDRGYEQYF. The DNA for the CDR3 is TGTGCCATCAGTGAGTTGGACAGGGGCTACGAGCAGTACTTC.

The rearrangement joins TRBV9 to TRBJ2-3; 9 nucleotides match TRBD2. The CDR3 is made up of 17 amino acids. V lost 2 bases to trimming and J lost 2 bases; unmatched junction nucleotides: 9. CDR1 SGDLS and CDR2 YYNGEE come from the germline V gene. The CDR3 DNA is TGTGCCAGCAGCGTTCTAGGACAGCGGGGGGACACAGATACGCAGTATTTT. Protein sequence: CASSVLGQRGDTDTQYF.

The gene calls are TRBV3-1 (or the pseudogene TRBV3-2) and TRBJ2-1; D is uncertain. CDR1 and CDR2 from the germline V gene are LGHDT and YNNKEL (reference sequence). The CDR3 runs to 15 residues. With 0 bases removed from V and 7 bases from J, the gap between germline ends came to 13 bases. The chain's CDR3 is CASSQDSSPGNEQFF. The CDR3 DNA reads as TGTGCCAGCAGCCAAGATTCTTCTCCCGGGAATGAGCAGTTCTTC.